The 21 T cell receptor beta chains below all came from one sample that was sequenced in a study of T cells in Graves' hyperthyroidism and ophthalmopathy. RNA transcripts provided the source from which TCR beta CDR3 regions were amplified. Initially, a first-round RT-PCR of the TCR CDR3 employed the HTBI primer set. One entry per CDR3 protein, called by TCRdb with MiXCR from the multiplex PCR reads. Of around 350,000 distinct CDR3 sequences in the sample, 13% to 15% were seen once. Sequenced: blood. The source of these receptors is a woman aged 55 to 70 with Graves' ophthalmopathy.

This clonotype was picked up many times. This CDR3 reads CAWSLVLNTEAFF. CDR3 coding DNA: TGTGCCTGGAGCCTCGTGCTGAACACTGAAGCTTTCTTT. The V and J genes are TRBV30 and TRBJ1-1; D is unclear. The V and J ends lost 3 bases and 0 bases respectively, with 8 bases between them. The CDR3 consists of 13 residues. CDR1 and CDR2 from the germline V gene are GTSNPN and SVGIG (reference sequence).

This clonotype has at least ten counts. This chain joins TRBV20-1 and TRBJ2-2; 11 nucleotides align to TRBD1. There are 14 residues in the CDR3. Germline V gene data show CDR1 as DFQATT and CDR2 as SNEGSKA (reference sequence). Trimming took 6 bases from V and 2 from J; bases not matched to a gene: 2. CDR3 coding DNA: TGCAGTGCCGGACAGGGGGCAAACACCGGGGAGCTGTTTTTT. It is translated as CSAGQGANTGELFF.

This clonotype was counted many times. V usage is TRBV11-1 and J usage is TRBJ2-3; TRBD2 aligns across 7 bases. The CDR3 is made up of 14 amino acids. CDR1 SGHAT and CDR2 FQDESV come from the germline V gene (reference sequence). V trimming: 5 bases; J trimming: 1 base; junction bases outside the gene matches: 3. CDR3 in amino acids: CASSTREGTDTQYF. CDR3 coding DNA: TGTGCCAGCAGCACTCGGGAGGGCACAGATACGCAGTATTTT.

The chain recombines TRBV10-3 with TRBJ2-4; D unclear. Trimming took 2 bases from V and 0 from J, leaving 8 bases between them. Germline V gene lookup returns CDR1 ENHRY and CDR2 SYGVKD. The CDR3 spans 15 residues. As DNA, the CDR3 is TGTGCCATCAGTGAGGACCTACTAGCCAAAAACATTCAGTACTTC. It translates to CAISEDLLAKNIQYF.

The J gene is TRBJ2-1, the V gene TRBV28, with 11 positions matching TRBD2. The CDR3 runs 18 residues. The V segment lost 6 bases and the J segment 6 bases; nucleotides outside the gene matches: 16. The germline V gene encodes CDR1 MDHEN and CDR2 SYDVKM. This CDR3 is CASSSRASGRNWGNEQFF. The CDR3 bases are TGTGCCAGCAGCTCCCGGGCTAGCGGGAGGAATTGGGGCAATGAGCAGTTCTTC.

The chain employs TRBV28 and TRBJ1-4; D uncertain. The length of the CDR3 is 17 residues. Germline-derived CDR1 and CDR2 are MDHEN and SYDVKM. V dropped 3 bases and J dropped 2 bases, with 16 bases sitting between them. The CDR3 DNA reads as TGTGCCAGCAGTTTGTCTGTCCGGAGGACGACTAATGAAAAACTGTTTTTT. Translation: CASSLSVRRTTNEKLFF.

This clonotype was detected only once. This rearrangement joins TRBV3-1 to TRBJ2-1, with TRBD2 identical over 9 bases. The germline V gene has CDR1 LGHDT and CDR2 YNNKEL (reference sequence). V shed 1 base, J shed 2 bases, and the junction held 3 bases outside the gene matches. This CDR3 region has 16 residues. CDR3 nucleotide sequence: TGTGCCAGCAGCCAAGGGCCTAGCGGGACCTACAATGAGCAGTTCTTC. Its translation: CASSQGPSGTYNEQFF.

This clonotype was counted many times. The genes are TRBV28 and TRBJ1-1; no definite D call. CDR3 length equals 11 residues. Looked up from germline, CDR1 is MDHEN and CDR2 is SYDVKM. Trimming removed 4 bases at V and 8 bases at J, with 8 bases between. The CDR3 region has the DNA TGTGCCAGCAGTTCTCGCAGGGAAGCTTTCTTT. Its protein product is CASSSRREAFF.

The chain uses TRBV15 and TRBJ2-7, with D perhaps matching TRBD1 (5 bases). Germline assignment: CDR1 LNHNV and CDR2 YYDKDF (reference sequence). V was pared by 0 bases and J by 2 bases, with 8 bases between. This CDR3 is built from 14 residues. CDR3 in DNA: TGTGCCACCAGCAGAGATCTAGGGGCCTACGAGCAGTACTTC. This encodes CATSRDLGAYEQYF.

This clonotype has more than one count but fewer than ten. The chain employs TRBV12-3 or TRBV12-4 and TRBJ1-3, with 7 bases matching TRBD1. The CDR3 spans 16 residues. Trimming removed 1 base from V and 0 bases from J; junction bases left unmatched: 3. The CDR3 reads CASSLGGQSSGNTIYF. The CDR3, as DNA: TGTGCCAGCAGTTTAGGGGGACAGAGCTCTGGAAACACCATATATTTT.

The V and J genes are TRBV7-9 and TRBJ2-7; TRBD2 might be the D (5 bases). This CDR3 comprises 14 residues. Per germline, CDR1 SEHNR and CDR2 FQNEAQ (reference sequence). V lost 4 bases and J lost 2, with 12 bases in between. CDR3 residues: CASSSVSGAYEQYF. CDR3 bases: TGTGCCAGCAGCTCGGTGAGCGGAGCCTACGAGCAGTACTTC.

This clonotype was found many times. V and J are TRBV18 and TRBJ1-1; D perhaps matches TRBD1 (5 bases). V gave up 1 base and J gave up 0 bases, with 9 bases separating them. This CDR3 spans 15 amino acids. From germline, CDR1 is KGHSH and CDR2 LQKENI. This CDR3 is CASSPLRVMNTEAFF. The CDR3 DNA reads as TGTGCCAGCTCACCACTCAGGGTCATGAACACTGAAGCTTTCTTT.

Many counts were recorded for this clonotype. The chain combines TRBV6-1 with TRBJ1-6; unclear D gene. V lost 1 base to trimming and J lost 6 bases, with 19 bases between them. In germline, CDR1 is MNHNS, CDR2 SASEGT. The CDR3 is 18 residues long. DNA of the CDR3: TGTGCCAGCAGTGAAGTGCCTCCGCCGTACCGCGCTAATTCACCCCTCCACTTT. This sequence encodes CASSEVPPPYRANSPLHF.

On this clonotype: It may be a read error: a sequence one base away is much more abundant. This rearrangement joins TRBV5-1 to TRBJ1-2, with TRBD1 matching over 8 bases. Looked up from germline, CDR1 is SGHRS and CDR2 is YFSETQ. The CDR3 extends over 13 amino acids. CDR3 amino acids: CAGSMTGEVSYTF. DNA of the CDR3: TGCGCCGGCAGCATGACAGGGGAAGTGAGCTACACCTTC.

Many counts were recorded for this clonotype. The J gene is TRBJ1-4, the V gene TRBV29-1, with D perhaps matching TRBD1 (5 bases). Germline CDR1 and CDR2: SQVTM and ANQGSEA. There are 15 residues in the CDR3. V was clipped by 0 bases and J by 7 bases, with 15 bases between them. CDR3 sequence (DNA): TGCAGCGTTGAAGATCGAAGGGGAAAGGGTGAAAAACTGTTTTTT. This translates into CSVEDRRGKGEKLFF.

This chain connects TRBV5-1 to TRBJ1-3; D is ambiguous. This CDR3 spans 16 amino acids. The germline V gene has CDR1 SGHRS and CDR2 YFSETQ. The V and J ends lost 0 bases and 0 bases respectively, with 10 bases between them. The CDR3 nucleotides are TGCGCCAGCAGCTTGGTTGCGGGTTCCTCTGGAAACACCATATATTTT. Translation gives CASSLVAGSSGNTIYF.

This clonotype has more than one count but fewer than ten. A much larger clone differs by one base, so this may be a read error. The chain joins TRBV18 to TRBJ2-7, with no clear D. The V and J ends lost 4 bases and 3 bases respectively, with 4 bases between them. CDR1 is KGHSH and CDR2 is LQKENI in the germline V gene. The CDR3 contains 11 residues. CDR3 amino acids: CASSHDYEQYF. The CDR3 coding sequence is TGTGCCAGCTCACATGACTACGAGCAGTACTTC.

The chain carries TRBV28 and TRBJ2-7; TRBD1 agrees at 10 bases. Germline V gives CDR1 MDHEN, CDR2 SYDVKM. V was pared by 8 bases and J by 3 bases, with 4 bases of the junction left unmatched. The CDR3 has 13 amino acids. This chain's CDR3 is CASRQGAYYEQYF. The CDR3 bases are TGTGCCAGCCGACAGGGGGCTTACTACGAGCAGTACTTC.

The chain links TRBV7-2 to TRBJ2-5, with TRBD2 as a possible D gene (5 bases). V lost 1 base and J 2 bases, leaving 8 bases between the germline ends. The CDR3 totals 14 residues. The germline CDR1 and CDR2 sequences are SGHTA and FQGNSA. In DNA, the CDR3 is TGTGCCAGCAGCTTAGTGGACTTTCAAGAGACCCAGTACTTC. Translated: CASSLVDFQETQYF. The whole variable domain, remainder taken from reference TRBV7-2 and TRBJ2-5, is GAGVSQSPSNKVTEKGKDVELRCDPISGHTALYWYRQSLGQGLEFLIYFQGNSAPDKSGLPSDRFSAERTGGSVSTLTIQRTQQEDSAVYLCASSLVDFQETQYFGPGTRLLVL.

CDR3 protein: CASSLWVRRPGHEQFF. The CDR3 DNA sequence: TGTGCCAGCAGTTTATGGGTACGGCGGCCAGGACATGAGCAGTTCTTC. The chain is built from TRBV27 and TRBJ2-1; D is uncertain. The germline CDR1 and CDR2 sequences are MNHEY and SMNVEV (reference sequence). Trimming shortened V by 1 base and J by 8 bases, and 18 bases separated the two germline ends. There are 16 residues in the CDR3.

The chain combines TRBV20-1 with TRBJ1-6; 7 bases fit TRBD1. CDR1 and CDR2 from the germline V gene are DFQATT and SNEGSKA (reference sequence). CDR3 size: 13 residues. The trim removed 4 bases at V and 13 bases at J, leaving 10 bases unmatched. The CDR3 reads CSATGQALSPLHF. The CDR3 DNA is TGCAGTGCTACCGGACAGGCCCTTTCGCCCCTCCACTTT.